This T cell receptor (beta chain) was sequenced for a study of CD8 T cells in Susac syndrome. Reverse transcription used roughly 0.45 to 1 ug RNA and random hexamers. Using its own MiXCR run on the immunoSEQ multiplex PCR reads, TCRdb lists one record per CDR3 protein. Among 100,000 to 150,000 distinct CDR3 sequences listed, roughly 95% were seen once. CDR1 DFQATT and CDR2 SNEGSKA come from the germline V gene (reference sequence). This CDR3 comprises 13 residues. The germline V and J ends were trimmed by 7 bases and 3 bases, with 13 bases remaining between them. The TCR was taken from a human donor with Susac syndrome. The chain couples TRBV20-1 to TRBJ2-1, with TRBD2 as a possible D gene (6 bases). Sequenced sample: CD4+ T cells from PBMCs. The chain's CDR3 is CSVPGLGYNEQFF. CDR3 nucleotides: TGCAGTGTTCCGGGACTGGGCTACAATGAGCAGTTCTTC.